The sequence of this TCR beta chain was determined in a study of T cell changes during pregnancy in multiple sclerosis. Profiling relied on immunoSEQ multiplex PCR, and the TCRdb table lists in-frame clones only, not all of them. The sample lists 25,000 to 35,000 clones, almost 90% seen once, with around 8% in the top ten. The V gene's germline CDR1 is SEHNR and CDR2 FQNEAQ (reference sequence). This CDR3 has 14 residues. V lost 10 bases, J lost 7 bases, and 19 bases lay in between. The sequences come from CD8+ T cells from peripheral blood mononuclear cells, collected in the second trimester of pregnancy. The chain carries TRBV7-9 and TRBJ2-2, with D perhaps matching TRBD2 (5 bases). The clonotype comes from a female donor with multiple sclerosis, enrolled in a pregnancy study. As DNA, the CDR3 is TGTGCCAACCAATCGGACTGGGGTGGCGGGGAGCTGTTTTTT. Translating gives CANQSDWGGGELFF.